This T cell receptor beta chain emerged from a study of GPR56 and killer-like receptors on CD4 memory cells (dated by TCRdb to between 2017 and 2020). Some background on the complete study: According to the study's proposal, human CD4+ memory T-cell differentiation and cytokine production potential are marked by the progressive acquisition of KLRB1, KLRG1, GPR56 and then KLRF1. The healthy blood donors were described in the study as age-matched to the liver disease patients, whose median age was 68 years.

From the germline V gene, CDR1 is MNHEY and CDR2 is SVGAGI. The CDR3 runs 16 residues from the cysteine to the phenylalanine. No DNA is given. The research as a whole found: Clonal frequency was low in the marker-negative population and rose progressively along the proposed pathway, while TCRbeta diversity fell correspondingly. Rather than full repertoires, the diversity and similarity analyses used only the 100 most expanded clones in each population. Clones dominating late populations 4 and 5 were also found in early populations 1 and 2, and this finding was taken by the authors as evidence for linear differentiation. TCR repertoire overlap was especially strong between late populations 4 and 5, and population 3 also partly overlapped.

Data came from an Illumina HiSeq 2500. Sequencing libraries were built by amplifying the recombined TCRbeta locus with a previously published PCR protocol. As for how the authors treated the data: Reads whose average quality score was below 30 were removed, and the reads that remained were processed with IMSEQ. Clonotypes were defined by Vbeta gene, Jbeta gene and CDR3 amino acid sequence. The Morisita-Horn index, computed on the top 100 expanded clones, was used to measure repertoire overlap between populations. Renyi diversity profiles calculated on the top 100 expanded clones were used to evaluate clonal diversity. TCRdb reprocessed the reads; each CDR3 protein sequence makes one entry, and DNA is unavailable. TCRdb assigned the V and J calls; the authors' analysis was not used. The table for this sample records about 2,900 distinct CDR3 sequences. The leading ten clones occupy roughly 3.1% of the sample.

A word on this clonotype: What antigen it recognizes has not been identified.

Five KLR/GPR56-defined CD4+ populations were enriched by fluorescence-activated cell sorting before TCRbeta sequencing. To test a linear memory differentiation pathway, the researchers sequenced TCRbeta repertoires from five CD4+ T-cell subsets that were defined by expression of KLRB1, KLRG1, GPR56 and KLRF1. TCR-sequenced cells came from peripheral blood of healthy control individuals, reported as five donors in the TCRbeta analysis figure. The researchers collected heparinized peripheral blood and processed every sample within one hour of retrieval. Blood was diluted 1:2 in PBS, and peripheral blood mononuclear cells were then isolated from the diluted blood at room temperature by Biocoll density gradient centrifugation. Before flow sorting, CD4+ T cells were enriched from freshly isolated PBMCs by magnetic sorting with anti-CD4 MicroBeads. A BD FACSAria II was used to sort CD4+ T cells, enriched from the PBMCs of healthy donors, according to marker expression. For surface staining, the researchers used Miltenyi Biotec antibodies: anti-KLRB1 clone 191B8, anti-KLRF1 clone 4A4.D10 and anti-KLRG1 clone REA261.

The source is a human donor in good health. Sequenced material: memory CD4+ T cells from blood. The chain joins TRBV6-5 to TRBJ2-1; TCRdb lists TRBD2, though no DNA is available to test this call. The CDR3 loop reads CASSNGLAGAGNEQFF.